These 4 T cell receptor beta chains came from one sample sequenced in a study of T cell responses to AZD1222 COVID-19 vaccine. Assay: immunoSEQ multiplex PCR; the TCRdb copy retains only in-frame clones and omits some. This sample has about 70,000 clones; about 83% occur once, and the top ten carry roughly 6%. The starting material was peripheral blood, obtained 28 days after the second AZD1222 dose. The receptors were sampled from an adult who received the AZD1222 COVID-19 vaccine.

The J gene is TRBJ2-1, the V gene TRBV6-5; a weak D match, TRBD2 (5 bases). The CDR3 has 15 amino acids. The germline CDR1 and CDR2 sequences are MNHEY and SVGAGI. V gave up 5 bases and J gave up 10 bases, with 21 bases separating them. Here the CDR3 reads CASSRWESQGREQFF. CDR3 nucleotide sequence: TGTGCCAGCAGTAGGTGGGAGTCCCAAGGACGGGAGCAGTTCTTC.

This chain uses TRBV6-2 or TRBV6-3 with TRBJ2-1; D is undetermined. CDR1 and CDR2 (germline): MNHEY, SVGEGT. Trimming removed 4 bases at V and 8 bases at J, with 9 bases between. The CDR3 extends over 12 amino acids. CDR3 region: CASSFHRYEQFF. In DNA form, the CDR3 reads TGTGCCAGCAGTTTCCATCGATATGAGCAGTTCTTC.

This chain uses TRBV25-1 with TRBJ1-4, with TRBD1 identical over 9 bases. CDR3 length equals 16 residues. CDR1 is MGHDK, CDR2 SYGVNS, per germline. J lost 8 bases, V lost 4 bases, and 11 bases had no gene match. In DNA, the CDR3 is TGTGCCAGCAGTGGAGTCTGGGGACAGGGCTTCGAAAAACTGTTTTTT. Residues: CASSGVWGQGFEKLFF.

The rearrangement uses TRBV3-1 (or the pseudogene TRBV3-2) and TRBJ2-3, with 8 bases matching TRBD2. The CDR3 is 16 amino acids. CDR1 is LGHDT and CDR2 is YNNKEL in the germline V gene (reference sequence). V shed 4 bases, J shed 4 bases, and the junction held 10 bases outside the gene matches. CDR3 nucleotide sequence: TGTGCCAGCAGCCCGAGAACCGGGGGGGCGTCAGATACGCAGTATTTT. It encodes CASSPRTGGASDTQYF.